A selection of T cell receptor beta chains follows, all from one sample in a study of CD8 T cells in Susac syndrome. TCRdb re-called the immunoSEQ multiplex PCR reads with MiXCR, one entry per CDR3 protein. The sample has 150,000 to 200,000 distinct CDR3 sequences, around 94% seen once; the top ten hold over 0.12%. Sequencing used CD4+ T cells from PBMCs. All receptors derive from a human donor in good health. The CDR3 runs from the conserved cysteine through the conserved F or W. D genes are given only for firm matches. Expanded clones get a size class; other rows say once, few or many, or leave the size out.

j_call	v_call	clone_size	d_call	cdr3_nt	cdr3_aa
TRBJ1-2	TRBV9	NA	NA	TGTGCCAGCAGCGTAGCGGGGTATGGCTACACCTTC	CASSVAGYGYTF
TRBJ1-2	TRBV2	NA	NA	TGTGCCAGCAGTCCGCTGCCAGGACAGAACTATGGCTACACCTTC	CASSPLPGQNYGYTF
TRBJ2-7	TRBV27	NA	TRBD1	TGTGCCAGCAGTTCCACCGGGACAGGGGGGTACGAGCAGTACTTC	CASSSTGTGGYEQYF
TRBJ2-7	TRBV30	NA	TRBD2	TGTGCCTGGAGTGTACTAGGGACTAGTGCTCACGAGCAGTACTTC	CAWSVLGTSAHEQYF
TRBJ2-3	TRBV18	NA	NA	TGTGCCAGCTCACCTCCGGGCACAGATACGCAGTATTTT	CASSPPGTDTQYF
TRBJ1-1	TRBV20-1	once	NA	TGCAGTGCTAGAGATCCCGACACTGAAGCTTTCTTT	CSARDPDTEAFF
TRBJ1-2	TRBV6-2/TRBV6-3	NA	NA	TGTGCCAGCAGTCCAGTTGAGGCGCGAGAGGGCTACACCTTC	CASSPVEAREGYTF
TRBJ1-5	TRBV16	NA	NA	TGTGCCAGCAGCTTACAGGTTCAGCCCCAGCATTTT	CASSLQVQPQHF
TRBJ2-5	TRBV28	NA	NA	TGTGCCAGCAGTTTGGTGGGACAAGAGACCCAGTACTTC	CASSLVGQETQYF
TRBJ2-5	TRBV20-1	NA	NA	TGCAGTGCTCGTCCAGGGGGGCGAGGAGGGACCCAGTACTTC	CSARPGGRGGTQYF
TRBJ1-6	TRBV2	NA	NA	TGTGCCAGTGCCCTCCAGGGTGGGCGTTCACCCCTCCACTTT	CASALQGGRSPLHF
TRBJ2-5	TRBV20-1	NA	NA	TGCAGTGCTAGAGATGCGGAGACCCAGTACTTC	CSARDAETQYF
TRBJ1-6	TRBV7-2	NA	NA	TGTGCCAGCAGCTTAATGGTAGGGGGAGGTAATTCACCCCTCCACTTT	CASSLMVGGGNSPLHF
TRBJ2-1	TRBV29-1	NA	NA	TGCAGCGGTAGCGGCTCCTACAATGAGCAGTTCTTC	CSGSGSYNEQFF
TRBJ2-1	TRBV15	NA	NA	TGTGCCACCAGCGGGCGACAGGCAGGGAATGAGCAGTTCTTC	CATSGRQAGNEQFF
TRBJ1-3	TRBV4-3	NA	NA	TGCGCCAGCAGCCAAGTTACAGGGAGAAACACCATATATTTT	CASSQVTGRNTIYF
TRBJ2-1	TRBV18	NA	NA	TGTGCCAGCTCACCGCCCCTTTTTGAGCAGTTCTTC	CASSPPLFEQFF
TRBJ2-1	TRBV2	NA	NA	TGTGCCAGCAGTGAGGAACGGTATGAGCAGTTCTTC	CASSEERYEQFF
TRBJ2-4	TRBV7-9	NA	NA	TGTGCCAGCAGCTTAGTGGGCAGAAACATTCAGTACTTC	CASSLVGRNIQYF
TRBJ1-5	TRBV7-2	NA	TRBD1	TGTGCCAGCAGCCCTGGGACAGGGGCTCTTCAGCCCCAGCATTTT	CASSPGTGALQPQHF
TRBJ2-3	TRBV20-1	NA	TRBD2	TGCAGTGCTAGGACTGGGACTAAGGAAGATACGCAGTATTTT	CSARTGTKEDTQYF
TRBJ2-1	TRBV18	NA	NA	TGTGCCAGCTCACCGGGACTGGCCTACAATGAGCAGTTCTTC	CASSPGLAYNEQFF
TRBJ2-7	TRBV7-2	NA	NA	TGTGCCAGCAGCCCGAATAGGGGAAGCTCCTACGAGCAGTACTTC	CASSPNRGSSYEQYF
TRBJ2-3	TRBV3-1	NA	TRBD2	TGTGCCAGCAGCCAGCGTGCGGGGGGCCAATGGAAGCAGTATTTT	CASSQRAGGQWKQYF
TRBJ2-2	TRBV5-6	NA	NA	TGTGCCAGCAGCACCGTTGGGGGAACCGGGGAGCTGTTTTTT	CASSTVGGTGELFF
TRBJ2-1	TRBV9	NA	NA	TGTGCCAGCAGCCCAACGGGCACATCCGACAATGAGCAGTTCTTC	CASSPTGTSDNEQFF
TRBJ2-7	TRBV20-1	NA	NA	TGCAGTGGAGACAGCTCCTACGAGCAGTACTTC	CSGDSSYEQYF
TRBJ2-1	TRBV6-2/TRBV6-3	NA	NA	TGTGCCAGCAGTGTAGCAAACAATGAGCAGTTCTTC	CASSVANNEQFF
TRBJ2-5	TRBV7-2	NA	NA	TGTGCCAGCAGCCTCTCCCAGAGGGAGACCCAGTACTTC	CASSLSQRETQYF
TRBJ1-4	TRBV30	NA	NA	TGTGCCTGGAGCGGTACAGTCGAAAAACTGTTTTTT	CAWSGTVEKLFF
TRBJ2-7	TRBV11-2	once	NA	TGTGCCAGCAGCTTTGACAGGCCTTCAAACTACGAGCAGTACTTC	CASSFDRPSNYEQYF
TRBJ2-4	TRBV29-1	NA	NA	TGCAGCGTTGGTTCCGGCCGGGGAAACATTCAGTACTTC	CSVGSGRGNIQYF
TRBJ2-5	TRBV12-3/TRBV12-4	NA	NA	TGTGCCAGCAGTTTAGCTCAACTACCGGGAGCCGAGGGGGAGACCCAGTACTTC	CASSLAQLPGAEGETQYF
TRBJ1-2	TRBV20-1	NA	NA	TGCAGTGCTAGAGGAAGGCGGGACAACTATGGCTACACCTTC	CSARGRRDNYGYTF
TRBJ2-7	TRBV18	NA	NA	TGTGCCAGCTCAAGCCTCTCTCCGGGCGAGCAGTACTTC	CASSSLSPGEQYF
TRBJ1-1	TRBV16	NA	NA	TGTGCCAGCAGCCCCTGGCAGTACACTGAAGCTTTCTTT	CASSPWQYTEAFF
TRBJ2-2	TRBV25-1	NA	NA	TGTGCCAGCAGTTCTACGGCGGGGTTTGCAGGGTCCACCGGGGAGCTGTTTTTT	CASSSTAGFAGSTGELFF
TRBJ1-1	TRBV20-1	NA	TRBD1	TGCAGTGCTACTGACAGGGGGAACACTGAAGCTTTCTTT	CSATDRGNTEAFF
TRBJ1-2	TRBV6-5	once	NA	TGTGCCAGCAGTTCGATGGAAGGCTACACCTTC	CASSSMEGYTF
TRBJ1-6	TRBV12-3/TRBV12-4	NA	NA	TGTGCCAGTTCGACAGCCGGGATTTCACCCCTCCACTTT	CASSTAGISPLHF
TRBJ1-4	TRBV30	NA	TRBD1	TGTGCCTGGCAACAGGGGGGGTTAGAAAAACTGTTTTTT	CAWQQGGLEKLFF
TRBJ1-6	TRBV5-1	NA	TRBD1	TGCGCCAGCAGCGCCACAGGGGGCGGCCCCTATAATTCACCCCTCCACTTT	CASSATGGGPYNSPLHF
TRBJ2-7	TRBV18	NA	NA	TGTGCCAGCTCACGGGCGGACACTCACGAGCAGTACTTC	CASSRADTHEQYF
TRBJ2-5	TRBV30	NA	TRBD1	TGTGCCTGGAGTGGGGACAGGGGTGAGACCCAGTACTTC	CAWSGDRGETQYF
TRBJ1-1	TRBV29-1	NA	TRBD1	TGCAGCGGAAGGGCCGGGACAGGGCTCTTCACTGAAGCTTTCTTT	CSGRAGTGLFTEAFF
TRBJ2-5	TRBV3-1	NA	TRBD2	TGTGCCAGCAGCCTAGGGCTAGCGGCAGAGACCCAGTACTTC	CASSLGLAAETQYF
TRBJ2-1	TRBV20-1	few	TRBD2	TGTAGTGCTAGGGGACTAGCGGGGTACGATGAGCAGTTCTTC	CSARGLAGYDEQFF
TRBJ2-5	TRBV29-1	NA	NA	TGCAGCGTGGGGATTACCCAAGAGACCCAGTACTTC	CSVGITQETQYF
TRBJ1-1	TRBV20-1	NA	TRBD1	TGCAGTGCTAGACCATGGACAGGGGGCCCTGAAGCTTTCTTT	CSARPWTGGPEAFF
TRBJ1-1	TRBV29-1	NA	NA	TGCAGCGTTCTAAGGGAGACTGAAGCTTTCTTT	CSVLRETEAFF
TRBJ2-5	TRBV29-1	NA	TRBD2	TGCAGCGTGAGGGCGGGGGGTGAAGAGACCCAGTACTTC	CSVRAGGEETQYF
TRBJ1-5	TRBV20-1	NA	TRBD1	TGCAGTGCTAACGTCGGGACAGCCCCCGGGGCCCAGCATTTT	CSANVGTAPGAQHF
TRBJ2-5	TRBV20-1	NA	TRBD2	TGCAGTGCTAGCGGGGGGGCCGAGCAAGAGACCCAGTACTTC	CSASGGAEQETQYF